The sequence of this T cell receptor (beta chain) was determined in a study of regulatory T cells in long-lasting Graves disease. The wider study: For under 3 months, newly diagnosed Graves' patients had been taking antithyroid drugs.

Sequencing libraries for TCR beta were prepared with iRepertoire HTBI primers and Arm-PCR of CDR3 regions. TCRdb reanalysed the multiplex PCR reads using MiXCR and keeps one entry per CDR3 protein. The data contain around 450,000 distinct CDR3 sequences, 16% of them seen just once; the ten biggest clones take up 9% to 15%. Time point in this sample: newly diagnosed GD, antithyroid drugs for less than 3 months. PBMCs provided the RNA from which the TCR library was made. Peripheral blood, at approximately 10 milliliters, went into EDTA tubes. Looked up from germline, CDR1 is LGHDT and CDR2 is YNNKEL (reference sequence). The CDR3 consists of 17 residues. The V end lost 3 bases, the J end lost 0 bases, and 12 bases lay between the germline ends. This clonotype was seen ten or more times. These data also formed part of another study, on T cells in Graves' hyperthyroidism and ophthalmopathy. That source reports: The authors deemed Graves' hyperthyroidism stable absent ophthalmopathy progression within 18 months. The majority of expanded thyroid clonotypes above 0.001 also appeared in blood.

This chain uses TRBV3-1 with TRBJ1-6, with D uncertain. The material was peripheral blood mononuclear cells (PBMCs), obtained at new diagnosis, from a patient treated with antithyroid drugs. The clonotype originates from a man aged 35-49 years with Graves disease. CDR3 bases: TGTGCCAGCAGCCAGGACGGAGCTAGCTCCTATAATTCACCCCTCCACTTT. This gives the protein CASSQDGASSYNSPLHF.